This T cell receptor beta chain was identified in a study of cytomegalovirus exposure and HLA in healthy donors. Study-wide findings and caveats: Some public TCRs appeared in many individuals, while most sequences were rare. In a later analysis, donors in an Asian-associated ancestry cluster reportedly had fewer N-insertions in productive TCRs than the cohort mean.

Concerning this clone itself: What it binds is unknown.

The PCR had 60 Vbeta and 13 Jbeta primers. The data were produced by immunoSEQ multiplex PCR, yet TCRdb's version contains in-frame clones alone and is incomplete. Of around 140,000 clones listed, about 66% are singletons. The CDR3 loop spans 15 amino acids. Trimming removed 0 bases from V and 2 bases from J; junction bases left unmatched: 4. Per germline, CDR1 MNHNS and CDR2 SASEGT. The source material was PBMCs. The TCR comes from a male donor in good health and CMV-seronegative. The chain uses TRBV6-1 and TRBJ2-7; 7 bases agree with TRBD1. The CDR3, as DNA: TGTGCCAGCAGTGAAGCGACAGGGTGGGCCTACGAGCAGTACTTC. Protein product: CASSEATGWAYEQYF.